These T cell receptor beta chains were read from a single sample in a study of patients and donors after allogeneic stem cell transplantation. TCRdb recomputed calls from the RT-PCR reads with MiXCR, one row per CDR3 protein. The table has around 160,000 distinct CDR3 sequences, about 30% seen once; the top ten hold roughly 3.2%. Material for sequencing was blood, either unsorted or a sorted T cell fraction (not recorded which). These receptors all come from a human donor who was either an allogeneic HSCT recipient or a stem cell or donor lymphocyte infusion donor (not recorded which). It is not recorded whose cells these are; they may come from a transplant donor. Both conserved end residues are part of each CDR3. The D gene is left open where the match is weak. Clone size, where shown, is once, few, many, or a class for clones that have expanded.

j_gene	v_gene	abundance	d_gene	CDR3nt	CDR3aa
TRBJ1-5	TRBV12-3/TRBV12-4	few	NA	TGTGCCAGCAGTCCCGGGACACGTAGCAATCAGCCCCAGCATTTT	CASSPGTRSNQPQHF
TRBJ2-1	TRBV7-2	few	NA	TGTGCCAGCAGGGGGGCCTACAATGAGCAGTTCTTC	CASRGAYNEQFF
TRBJ1-5	TRBV6-1	NA	NA	TGTGCCAGCAGTGAACCTCTGGTGGGGGCGTCCTATCAGCCCCAGCATTTT	CASSEPLVGASYQPQHF
TRBJ2-7	TRBV20-1	NA	NA	TGCAGTGCCGCCAGGGAGGCCTACGAGCAGTACTTC	CSAAREAYEQYF
TRBJ2-5	TRBV6-6	few	NA	TGTGCCAGCAGTTACTCGGGCGGCCAAGAGACCCAGTACTTC	CASSYSGGQETQYF
TRBJ2-7	TRBV12-3/TRBV12-4	NA	TRBD1	TGTGCCAGCAGAATAGGACAGGGGGCTCCCTTCGCGCGCCCCTACGAGCAGTACTTC	CASRIGQGAPFARPYEQYF
TRBJ2-7	TRBV6-5	few	TRBD2	TGTGTCAGCGGGAGTTACGAGCAGTACTTC	CVSGSYEQYF
TRBJ1-6	TRBV27	few	NA	TGTGCCAGCAGTGAGTACTTACAGGGAAGATCACCCCTCCACTTT	CASSEYLQGRSPLHF
TRBJ1-1	TRBV7-8	NA	NA	TGTGCCAGCAGCTTAGCTAGTAGGGGGGTGGGCACTGAAGCTTTCTTT	CASSLASRGVGTEAFF
TRBJ1-6	TRBV14	NA	NA	TGTGCCAGCAGCCAATTCAGACAGCGTGATAATTCACCCCTCCACTTT	CASSQFRQRDNSPLHF
TRBJ2-7	TRBV6-6	few	TRBD2	TGTGCCAGCAGTTCCGGGGGATCTAGCGGGATTACGAAGCAGTACTTC	CASSSGGSSGITKQYF
TRBJ2-7	TRBV29-1	NA	TRBD2	TGCAGCGTAACCCCTAGCGGGAGGAGCGACGAGCAGTACTTC	CSVTPSGRSDEQYF
TRBJ2-1	TRBV12-3/TRBV12-4	NA	NA	TGTGCCAGCAGTTTTAGGGAGTACAATGAGCAGTTCTTC	CASSFREYNEQFF
TRBJ1-2	TRBV7-9	many	NA	TGTGCCAGCAGCCCAGGGGTGTCCCCGGGCAAATATGGCTACACCTTC	CASSPGVSPGKYGYTF
TRBJ1-4	TRBV4-2	few	NA	TGTGCCAGCAGCCAAGAGGGCGACCGACGCGTTGAAAAACTGTTTTTT	CASSQEGDRRVEKLFF
TRBJ2-7	TRBV7-9	NA	NA	TGTGCCGTGGATGGTTCCTACGAGCAGTACTTC	CAVDGSYEQYF
TRBJ1-2	TRBV10-2	few	TRBD1	TGCGCCAGCGGGACAGGGAACTATGGCTACACCTTC	CASGTGNYGYTF
TRBJ1-5	TRBV10-2	many	NA	TGCGCCAGCCGCAGGGGTAGGGGCAATCAGCCCCAGCATTTT	CASRRGRGNQPQHF
TRBJ2-7	TRBV20-1	NA	NA	TGCAGTGCTAGAGATTGGGACTCCCGCGCCTACGAGCAGTACTTC	CSARDWDSRAYEQYF
TRBJ2-7	TRBV10-1	NA	NA	TGCGCCAGCAGTGAGATGACCAGGGGAGAGCAGTACTTC	CASSEMTRGEQYF
TRBJ1-6	TRBV27	NA	TRBD1	TGTGCCAGCAGTCTGCTAGGGGGCGCGGGACCCCTCCACTTT	CASSLLGGAGPLHF
TRBJ2-7	TRBV5-8	NA	TRBD1	TGTGCCAGCAGCTTGCTCGACAGGGGGCATTTCGAGCAGTACTTC	CASSLLDRGHFEQYF
TRBJ1-2	TRBV6-2/TRBV6-3	many	NA	TGTGCCAGCAGTTACTCGATAGATGGCTACACCTTC	CASSYSIDGYTF
TRBJ1-1	TRBV5-8	many	NA	TGTGCCAGCAGCTTGGTGGGGCGGATGAACACTGAAGCTTTCTTT	CASSLVGRMNTEAFF
TRBJ2-5	TRBV5-1	NA	TRBD1	TGCGCCAGCAGCCATGGACAGGGAGAGACCCAGTACTTC	CASSHGQGETQYF
TRBJ2-7	TRBV28	NA	TRBD1	TGTGCCAGCAGTGCACGGACAGGGTGGAGCTACGAGCAGTACTTC	CASSARTGWSYEQYF
TRBJ2-3	TRBV20-1	NA	NA	TGCAGTGCTAGTCGGCCAGGGGGCACAGATACGCAGTATTTT	CSASRPGGTDTQYF
TRBJ2-7	TRBV15	NA	TRBD2	TGTGCCACCAGACTAGCGGGAGGTCTATCCTACGAGCAGTACTTC	CATRLAGGLSYEQYF
TRBJ2-7	TRBV10-3	NA	NA	TGTGCCATCCGGGGGGCCAACACTCCCTCCTACGAGCAGTACTTC	CAIRGANTPSYEQYF
TRBJ1-2	TRBV28	NA	NA	TGTGCCAGCAGTTTATCCGGGATCTATGGCTACACCTTC	CASSLSGIYGYTF
TRBJ2-2	TRBV10-3	NA	TRBD1	TGTGCCATCAGACGACAGGGTTGGGGAAACACCGGGGAGCTGTTTTTT	CAIRRQGWGNTGELFF
TRBJ2-7	TRBV20-1	NA	NA	TGCAGTGCTAGGGATAACTACGAGCAGTACTTC	CSARDNYEQYF
TRBJ2-3	TRBV5-1	NA	TRBD2	TGCGCCAGCAGCATCGGGACTAGCGGGAGTAGAGATACGCAGTATTTT	CASSIGTSGSRDTQYF
TRBJ2-7	TRBV6-2/TRBV6-3	few	TRBD2	TGTGCCAGCGATCCCTACGGGAGGAGTGGCTACGAGCAGTACTTC	CASDPYGRSGYEQYF
TRBJ2-1	TRBV5-1	NA	NA	TGCGCCAGCAGCTTCACTAGCAGATACAATGAGCAGTTCTTC	CASSFTSRYNEQFF
TRBJ1-6	TRBV27	few	NA	TGTGCCAGCAGTTTCTGGGGGAGCTCCTATAATTCACCCCTCCACTTT	CASSFWGSSYNSPLHF
TRBJ2-5	TRBV5-6	few	TRBD1	TGTGCCAGCAGCCCACCCCCTCGGACAGGACAAGAGACCCAGTACTTC	CASSPPPRTGQETQYF
TRBJ2-1	TRBV12-3/TRBV12-4	NA	NA	TGTGCCAGCAGTCCTGGACTACCCCTGGAGCAGTTCTTC	CASSPGLPLEQFF
TRBJ2-7	TRBV18	NA	TRBD1	TGTGCCAGCTCACCACCCGGGACAGCCTACGAGCAGTACTTC	CASSPPGTAYEQYF
TRBJ1-1	TRBV7-6	NA	NA	TGTGCCAGCAGCTTAGACCCGGGAGAGCACACTGAAGCTTTCTTT	CASSLDPGEHTEAFF